A selection of T cell receptor beta chains follows, all from one sample in a study of cytomegalovirus exposure and HLA in healthy donors. Assay: immunoSEQ multiplex PCR; the TCRdb copy retains only in-frame clones and omits some. Of about 140,000 clones detected, 65% to 90% appear once; the ten largest clones hold 1.2%. The sequencing sample was made of PBMCs. All receptors come from a female donor in good health and CMV-seronegative. The CDR3 runs from the conserved cysteine through the conserved F or W. The order of the fields is clone size, D gene, J gene, V gene, CDR3 DNA, CDR3 protein. A D gene is named only where the DNA matches it firmly. Clone size is stated in some rows and not others, as once, few, many or a class when expanded.

once	TRBD1	TRBJ2-7	TRBV5-1	TGCGCCAGCAGCTTGGATGCAGGGGGTTTTTACGAGCAGTACTTC	CASSLDAGGFYEQYF
-	-	TRBJ1-1	TRBV10-2	TGCGCCAGCAGTGCCGTTGAGGTCACTGAAGCTTTCTTT	CASSAVEVTEAFF
-	-	TRBJ2-1	TRBV29-1	TGCAGCGTTGGCTCATCGGGCAATGAGCAGTTCTTC	CSVGSSGNEQFF
-	-	TRBJ2-5	TRBV27	TGTGCCAGCAGTTTATTTACGGGAGCCGGAGAGACCCAGTACTTC	CASSLFTGAGETQYF
-	-	TRBJ2-1	TRBV7-9	TGTGCCAGCAGCTTATCAAGGGGGACCATGGGGGAAATAGAGTTCTTC	CASSLSRGTMGEIEFF
-	TRBD1	TRBJ1-5	TRBV27	TGTGCCAGCAGTTTAGGGCCACAGGGGAGCAATCAGCCCCAGCATTTT	CASSLGPQGSNQPQHF
-	TRBD2	TRBJ2-2	TRBV29-1	TGCAGCGTTGAAGCGGCGGGGACTAGCGGGAGGGCCGGGGAGCTGTTTTTT	CSVEAAGTSGRAGELFF
once	-	TRBJ1-1	TRBV9	TGTGCCAGCAGCCCCCGCCAGTCGCCGAACACTGAAGCTTTCTTT	CASSPRQSPNTEAFF
-	TRBD1	TRBJ2-7	TRBV29-1	TGCAGCGTTGAAGGACAGGGAGACTACGAGCAGTACTTC	CSVEGQGDYEQYF
-	TRBD1	TRBJ1-5	TRBV29-1	TGCAGCGTGCGGACAGGGGGAAGCAATCAGCCCCAGCATTTT	CSVRTGGSNQPQHF
-	-	TRBJ1-3	TRBV30	TGTGCCTGGAGTGTGGTGAGACAGCTCCTCTCTGGAAACACCATATATTTT	CAWSVVRQLLSGNTIYF
-	-	TRBJ2-1	TRBV6-1	TGTGCCAGCAGTGAAGGGAGGACTTTGTACAATGAGCAGTTCTTC	CASSEGRTLYNEQFF
-	-	TRBJ1-1	TRBV4-1	TGCGCCAGCAGCCAGCCCGACACCATGAACACTGAAGCTTTCTTT	CASSQPDTMNTEAFF
-	TRBD1	TRBJ1-6	TRBV5-1	TGCGCCAGCAGCAACCTAGGACAGGGGTATAATTCACCCCTCCACTTT	CASSNLGQGYNSPLHF
few	TRBD1	TRBJ1-5	TRBV7-2	TGTGCCAGCAGCTTCACAGGGGCGAGCAATCAGCCCCAGCATTTT	CASSFTGASNQPQHF
-	TRBD1	TRBJ1-1	TRBV25-1	TGTGCCAGCACCTCGGGAGGGGGCTACACTGAAGCTTTCTTT	CASTSGGGYTEAFF
-	-	TRBJ2-3	TRBV15	TGTGCCACCAGCAGAGAGAGCATCTACACAGATACGCAGTATTTT	CATSRESIYTDTQYF